Listed below are T cell receptor beta chains from one sample, sequenced in a study of T cell responses to AZD1222 COVID-19 vaccine. The data were produced by immunoSEQ multiplex PCR, yet TCRdb's version contains in-frame clones alone and is incomplete. Here the sample spans under 150,000 clones, nearly 90% being singletons. The input for sequencing was peripheral blood, taken 28 days after the second AZD1222 dose. These receptor sequences come from an adult who received the AZD1222 COVID-19 vaccine. The CDR3 runs from the conserved cysteine through the conserved F or W. Fields, in order: J gene, V gene, D gene, clone size, CDR3 protein, CDR3 DNA. The D gene is left open where the match is weak. The size entry is marked missing in some rows and otherwise reads once, few, many or a size class.

>TRBJ1-1|TRBV12-5|.|.
CASGLEPGTEAFF
TGTGCTAGTGGTTTGGAACCGGGGACCGAAGCTTTCTTT
>TRBJ2-7|TRBV23-1|TRBD1|few
CASSHEPGQSSYEQYF
TGCGCCAGCAGTCACGAGCCGGGACAGAGCTCCTACGAGCAGTACTTC
>TRBJ1-1|TRBV18|.|.
CASSPQGGDTEAFF
TGTGCCAGCTCACCACAGGGTGGGGACACTGAAGCTTTCTTT
>TRBJ2-5|TRBV12-3/TRBV12-4|.|.
CASTLSGVETQYF
TGTGCCAGCACTCTTTCGGGGGTGGAGACCCAGTACTTC
>TRBJ1-1|TRBV19|TRBD1|.
CASRRDRDTEAFF
TGTGCCAGTAGAAGGGACAGGGACACTGAAGCTTTCTTT
>TRBJ2-2|TRBV2|TRBD2|.
CASTGRGTNTGELFF
TGTGCCAGCACCGGGAGGGGGACGAACACCGGGGAGCTGTTTTTT
>TRBJ2-3|TRBV3-1/TRBV3-2|TRBD2|.
CASSHEGLAGASTDTQYF
TGTGCCAGCAGCCACGAAGGACTAGCGGGAGCTAGCACAGATACGCAGTATTTT
>TRBJ2-1|TRBV10-1|.|.
CASSSDRSGTSGSYNEQFF
TGCGCCAGCAGTTCGGACAGGTCCGGGACTAGTGGCTCCTACAATGAGCAGTTCTTC
>TRBJ2-5|TRBV24-1|.|.
CATNQGWETQYF
TGTGCCACCAATCAGGGCTGGGAGACCCAGTACTTC
>TRBJ2-3|TRBV7-2|TRBD1|.
CASSLADRGQGDTQYF
TGTGCCAGCAGCTTAGCAGACAGGGGGCAAGGAGATACGCAGTATTTT
>TRBJ1-2|TRBV25-1|.|.
CASSEGGGDFGYTF
TGTGCCAGCAGTGAAGGGGGTGGAGACTTTGGCTACACCTTC
>TRBJ2-1|TRBV2|.|.
CASSGGVGGIRSYNEQFF
TGTGCCAGCAGTGGGGGAGTTGGGGGGATCCGCTCCTACAATGAGCAGTTCTTC
>TRBJ1-5|TRBV6-2/TRBV6-3|TRBD1|.
CASSRGTGISIQPQHF
TGTGCCAGCAGTCGCGGGACAGGGATTTCAATTCAGCCCCAGCATTTT
>TRBJ2-7|TRBV10-3|TRBD2|.
CAISDFTRGGASYEQYF
TGTGCCATCAGTGATTTTACCCGGGGAGGGGCTTCCTACGAGCAGTACTTC
>TRBJ1-2|TRBV27|.|few
CASSLRRYGYTF
TGTGCCAGCAGTTTAAGGCGCTATGGCTACACCTTC
>TRBJ1-5|TRBV19|.|few
CASTAGWGGGQPQHF
TGTGCCAGTACCGCGGGATGGGGGGGAGGCCAGCCCCAGCATTTT
>TRBJ2-1|TRBV7-6|.|.
CASSLAPLNIYNEQFF
TGTGCCAGCAGCTTAGCGCCACTAAATATCTACAATGAGCAGTTCTTC
>TRBJ2-2|TRBV6-5|TRBD1|.
CASSYGSTGNTGELFF
TGTGCCAGCAGTTACGGTTCGACAGGGAATACCGGGGAGCTGTTTTTT
>TRBJ2-4|TRBV7-2|TRBD1|.
CASSSQQGGNIQYF
TGTGCCAGCAGCTCCCAACAGGGGGGAAACATTCAGTACTTC
>TRBJ1-2|TRBV9|.|once
CASSQQSNYGYTF
TGTGCCAGCAGCCAGCAATCTAACTATGGCTACACCTTC
>TRBJ1-1|TRBV5-1|.|.
CASSPHGTATSMNTEAFF
TGCGCCAGCAGCCCTCACGGGACTGCCACTTCTATGAACACTGAAGCTTTCTTT
>TRBJ2-7|TRBV27|.|.
CASSFGPHYEQYF
TGTGCCAGCAGTTTTGGGCCTCACTACGAGCAGTACTTC
>TRBJ2-1|TRBV5-6|TRBD2|.
CASSLYTSALQNEQFF
TGTGCCAGCAGCTTGTATACTAGCGCCCTTCAGAATGAGCAGTTCTTC
>TRBJ2-1|TRBV7-9|.|.
CASQEMVAAPAIF
TGTGCCAGCCAAGAGATGGTGGCGGCCCCTGCGATCTTC
>TRBJ2-3|TRBV7-2|TRBD2|.
CASSLLAGPRDTQYF
TGTGCCAGCAGCTTGTTAGCGGGGCCCCGGGATACGCAGTATTTT
>TRBJ2-3|TRBV19|TRBD2|.
CASSGTSGEYLTDTQYF
TGTGCCAGTTCCGGGACTAGCGGGGAGTACCTCACAGATACGCAGTATTTT
>TRBJ1-5|TRBV5-1|.|.
CASSPDSRNQPQHF
TGCGCCAGCAGCCCGGACAGCCGCAATCAGCCCCAGCATTTT
>TRBJ1-3|TRBV11-2|.|.
CASSLSLSGNTIYF
TGTGCCAGCAGCTTGAGCCTCTCTGGAAACACCATATATTTT
>TRBJ1-2|TRBV18|.|.
CASSPSGRGAVDGYTF
TGTGCCAGCTCACCCTCTGGCCGGGGGGCGGTCGATGGCTACACCTTC
>TRBJ1-2|TRBV30|.|.
CAWSLGWSYGYTF
TGTGCCTGGAGTCTGGGCTGGAGCTATGGCTACACCTTC
>TRBJ1-2|TRBV30|.|.
CAWSTTGINYGYTF
TGTGCCTGGAGCACCACCGGGATTAACTATGGCTACACCTTC
>TRBJ1-1|TRBV18|.|.
CASSPRGREAFF
TGTGCCAGCTCACCAAGAGGGAGGGAAGCTTTCTTT
>TRBJ1-5|TRBV7-9|.|.
CASSLEARDQPQHF
TGTGCCAGCAGCTTAGAGGCTAGGGATCAGCCCCAGCATTTT
>TRBJ1-5|TRBV6-5|.|.
CASNQNSNQPQHF
TGTGCCAGCAATCAGAATAGCAATCAGCCCCAGCATTTT
>TRBJ2-1|TRBV10-1|TRBD2|.
CASSESLAGGNNEQFF
TGCGCCAGCAGTGAGTCACTAGCGGGGGGCAACAATGAGCAGTTCTTC
>TRBJ2-5|TRBV9|TRBD1|.
CASSVGRLRDRTHRTGGETQYF
TGTGCCAGCAGCGTAGGCCGGCTCCGGGACAGGACCCACCGGACTGGGGGAGAGACCCAGTACTTC
>TRBJ1-6|TRBV6-6|TRBD1|.
CASSSQPGQPNSPLHF
TGTGCCAGCAGTTCCCAACCGGGACAGCCTAATTCACCCCTCCACTTT
>TRBJ1-1|TRBV29-1|.|once
CSVERSGDTEAFF
TGCAGCGTTGAGCGGTCAGGGGACACTGAAGCTTTCTTT
>TRBJ1-1|TRBV18|TRBD1|.
CASSPGTGYDTEAFF
TGTGCCAGCTCACCAGGGACAGGGTATGACACTGAAGCTTTCTTT
>TRBJ2-7|TRBV12-3/TRBV12-4|.|.
CASSLRGSYEQYF
TGTGCCAGCAGTTTACGCGGGTCCTACGAGCAGTACTTC